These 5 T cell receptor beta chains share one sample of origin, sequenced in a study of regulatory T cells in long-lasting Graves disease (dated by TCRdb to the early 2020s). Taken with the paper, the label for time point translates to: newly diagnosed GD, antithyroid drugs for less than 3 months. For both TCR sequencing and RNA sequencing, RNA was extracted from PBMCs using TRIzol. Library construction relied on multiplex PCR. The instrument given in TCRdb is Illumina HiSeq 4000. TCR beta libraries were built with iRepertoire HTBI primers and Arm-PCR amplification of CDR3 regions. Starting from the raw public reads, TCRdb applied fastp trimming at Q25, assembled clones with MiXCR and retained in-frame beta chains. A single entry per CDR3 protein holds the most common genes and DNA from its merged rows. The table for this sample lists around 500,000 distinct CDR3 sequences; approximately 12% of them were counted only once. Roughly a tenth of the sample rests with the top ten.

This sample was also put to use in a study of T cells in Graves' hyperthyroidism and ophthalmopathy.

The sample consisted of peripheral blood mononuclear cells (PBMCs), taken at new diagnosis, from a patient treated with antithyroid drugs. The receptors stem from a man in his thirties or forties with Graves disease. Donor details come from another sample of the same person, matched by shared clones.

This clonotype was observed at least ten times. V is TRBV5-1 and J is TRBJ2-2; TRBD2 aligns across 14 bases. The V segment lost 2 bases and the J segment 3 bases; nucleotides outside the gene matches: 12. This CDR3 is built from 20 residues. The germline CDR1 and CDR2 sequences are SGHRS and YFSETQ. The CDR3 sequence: CASSFGGTSGSHLDTGELFF. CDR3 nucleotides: TGCGCCAGCAGCTTTGGCGGGACTAGCGGGAGTCATTTGGACACCGGGGAGCTGTTTTTT.

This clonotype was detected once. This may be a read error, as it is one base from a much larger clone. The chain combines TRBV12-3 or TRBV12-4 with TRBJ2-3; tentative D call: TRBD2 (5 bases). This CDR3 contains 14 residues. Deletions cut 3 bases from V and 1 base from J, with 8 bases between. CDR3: CASSLWGGTDTQYF. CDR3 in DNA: TGTGCCAGCAGTTTGTGGGGAGGCACAGATACGCAGTATTTT.

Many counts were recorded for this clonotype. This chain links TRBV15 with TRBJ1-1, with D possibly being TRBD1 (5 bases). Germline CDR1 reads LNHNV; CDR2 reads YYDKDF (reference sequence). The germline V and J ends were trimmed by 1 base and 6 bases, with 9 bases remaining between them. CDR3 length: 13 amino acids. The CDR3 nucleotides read TGTGCCACCAGCAGAGGCGCGGGACCTGAAGCTTTCTTT. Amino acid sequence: CATSRGAGPEAFF.

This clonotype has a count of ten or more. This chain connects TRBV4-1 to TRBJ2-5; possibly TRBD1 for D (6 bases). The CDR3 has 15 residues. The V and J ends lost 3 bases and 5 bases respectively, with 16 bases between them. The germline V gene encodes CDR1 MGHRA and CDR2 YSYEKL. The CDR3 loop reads CASSHNRDLGETQYF. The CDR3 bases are TGCGCCAGCAGCCACAACAGGGACCTGGGGGAGACCCAGTACTTC.

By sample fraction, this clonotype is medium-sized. CDR3 nucleotides: TGTGCCAGCAGCTCGTACAGGGCTATGGCCCAGTACTTC. Translating it yields CASSSYRAMAQYF. This rearrangement joins TRBV7-2 to TRBJ2-5, with TRBD1 as a possible D gene (6 bases). The CDR3 is 13 amino acids. Germline V gene data show CDR1 as SGHTA and CDR2 as FQGNSA. The germline V and J ends were trimmed by 4 bases and 9 bases, with 15 bases remaining between them.